A single sample is the source of the 26 T cell receptor beta chains below, sequenced in a study of shared clonotypes between healthy human individuals. Produced via immunoSEQ multiplex PCR; TCRdb's table is partial and in-frame only. This sample carries hundreds of thousands of clones, roughly 80% of them seen once, and the ten largest clones take about 9.4%. Sequencing was carried out using memory CD4+ T cells sorted from blood. Described subset: CD45RA-negative fraction. The receptors come from a man under 40 in good health.

This clone has just a few counts. The chain joins TRBV2 to TRBJ1-5; a weak D match, TRBD1 (5 bases). V was trimmed by 9 bases and J by 2 bases, leaving 11 bases between them. CDR1 is SNHLY, CDR2 FYNNEI, per germline. The CDR3 extends over 13 amino acids. The CDR3 DNA reads TGTGCCAGTACAGGACGGGGCAATCAGCCCCAGCATTTT. Translating gives CASTGRGNQPQHF.

The chain employs TRBV11-3 and TRBJ2-1, with TRBD2 matching 7 bases. Germline trimming cut 1 base from V and 8 bases from J; bases unmatched to any gene: 8. The CDR3 runs to 15 residues. Germline CDR1 SGHNT, CDR2 YENEEA. The CDR3 spells CASSLGSGILDEQFF. The CDR3 region has the DNA TGTGCCAGCAGCTTAGGAAGCGGGATTTTAGATGAGCAGTTCTTC.

J is TRBJ2-7 and V is TRBV7-9; tentative D call: TRBD2 (6 bases). The CDR3 totals 16 residues. V lost 4 bases and J 4 bases, leaving 20 bases between the germline ends. Germline loops: CDR1 SEHNR, CDR2 FQNEAQ (reference sequence). The CDR3 reads CASSSSRLGGSYEQYF. The CDR3 coding sequence is TGTGCCAGCAGCTCGAGCAGACTAGGAGGGAGTTACGAGCAGTACTTC.

This clone was seen just once. This sequence joins TRBV14 and TRBJ1-2, with D hard to call. The CDR3 extends over 14 amino acids. Looked up from germline, CDR1 is SGHDN and CDR2 is FVKESK. V lost 1 base, J lost 5 bases, and 11 bases lay in between. The CDR3 DNA follows: TGTGCCAGCAGCCAAGCTCCAGAGTGGTATGGCTACACCTTC. Amino acid sequence: CASSQAPEWYGYTF.

This clone showed up many times. The chain uses TRBV5-5 and TRBJ1-5; TRBD1 agrees at 10 bases. Germline V CDR1 and CDR2: SGHKS, YYEKEE (reference sequence). V dropped 3 bases and J dropped 6; count of bases not matched to a gene: 0. The CDR3 covers 13 residues. CDR3 sequence: CASSWDRGQPQHF. DNA of the CDR3: TGTGCCAGCAGCTGGGACAGGGGTCAGCCCCAGCATTTT.

The V gene is TRBV11-3, the J gene TRBJ2-3; a possible D gene is TRBD2 (5 bases). Trimming stripped 0 bases from V and 2 bases from J, with 6 bases between. There are 14 residues in the CDR3. Germline V gives CDR1 SGHNT, CDR2 YENEEA. CDR3 amino acids: CASSLDGNTDTQYF. The CDR3 DNA reads TGTGCCAGCAGCTTAGACGGGAACACAGATACGCAGTATTTT.

V is TRBV28 and J is TRBJ2-7; weak D call: TRBD2 (6 bases). Trimming took 5 bases from V and 2 from J, leaving 22 bases between them. Looked up from germline, CDR1 is MDHEN and CDR2 is SYDVKM. CDR3 size: 17 residues. For the CDR3, the DNA is TGTGCCAGCAGTCCGACTAGGCGGCGGGTCGGCCCCTACGAGCAGTACTTC. Its protein is CASSPTRRRVGPYEQYF.

This chain uses TRBV4-1 with TRBJ2-5, with 9 bases matching TRBD2. CDR1 and CDR2 (germline): MGHRA, YSYEKL. With 1 base clipped from V and 1 base from J, the junction kept 7 bases outside the gene matches. The CDR3 covers 17 residues. The CDR3 nucleotides read TGCGCCAGCAGCCAAGCCGGGCTAGCGGGACTCCAAGAGACCCAGTACTTC. It encodes CASSQAGLAGLQETQYF.

There are a few counts of this clone. Distinct nucleotide sequences in the sample also encode this CDR3. The gene calls are TRBV2 and TRBJ2-2; 10 positions agree with TRBD1. V shed 7 bases and J 2 bases; nucleotides not matched to a gene: 4. Germline CDR1 SNHLY, CDR2 FYNNEI. This CDR3 spans 15 amino acids. The CDR3 here is CASKGQGGNTGELFF. CDR3 nucleotide sequence: TGTGCCAGCAAAGGACAGGGGGGAAACACCGGGGAGCTGTTTTTT.

The rearrangement links TRBV4-3 to TRBJ1-1, with a weak D call TRBD1 (5 bases). The CDR3 contains 14 residues. Trimming left V 0 bases short and J 8 bases short, with 13 bases between. Germline CDR1 reads LGHNA; CDR2 reads YSLEER. CDR3 coding DNA: TGCGCCAGCAGCCAAGATCAAGGGACCCAAGAAGCTTTCTTT. This sequence encodes CASSQDQGTQEAFF.

V gene TRBV30 combines with J gene TRBJ2-7; 8 bases are shared with TRBD2. This CDR3 has 14 amino acids. Germline CDR1 and CDR2: GTSNPN and SVGIG (reference sequence). The V gene end was trimmed by 0 bases and the J gene end by 7 bases; junction bases not matched to a gene: 8. Here the CDR3 DNA reads TGTGCCTGGAGTGTGACCGGGACTAGTGGTGAGCAGTACTTC. It specifies CAWSVTGTSGEQYF.

The V and J genes are TRBV11-1 and TRBJ2-1; no reliable D call. The ends were cut back, 5 bases at V and 5 bases at J, with 16 bases in the middle. CDR3 size: 15 residues. The germline V gene encodes CDR1 SGHAT and CDR2 FQDESV (reference sequence). This CDR3 reads CASSPEVVADNEQFF. The CDR3, as DNA: TGTGCCAGCAGCCCAGAGGTGGTGGCTGACAATGAGCAGTTCTTC.

The genes are TRBV4-3 and TRBJ2-1, with a weak D call TRBD2 (5 bases). This CDR3 comprises 16 residues. Trimming removed 1 base at V and 5 bases at J, with 15 bases between. Germline-derived CDR1 and CDR2 are LGHNA and YSLEER. The CDR3 sequence is CASSQVSTAGDNEQFF. CDR3 DNA sequence: TGCGCCAGCAGCCAAGTATCTACGGCCGGGGACAATGAGCAGTTCTTC.

The rearrangement joins TRBV10-3 to TRBJ1-4; D possibly corresponds to TRBD1 (5 bases). Trimming cost V 10 bases and J 0 bases, with 15 bases left between them. Germline assignment: CDR1 ENHRY and CDR2 SYGVKD. The CDR3 length is 15 residues. The CDR3 nucleotides are TGTGCCACCGGAACCGGGGCTTCAACTAATGAAAAACTGTTTTTT. Protein sequence: CATGTGASTNEKLFF.

This chain joins TRBV11-2 and TRBJ2-1, with TRBD2 as a possible D gene (5 bases). Trimming cost V 5 bases and J 1 base, with 12 bases left between them. The CDR3 loop spans 15 amino acids. CDR1 is SGHAT and CDR2 is FQNNGV in the germline V gene. CDR3 residues: CASSTSLLSYNEQFF. In DNA form, the CDR3 reads TGTGCCAGCAGCACTAGTCTCCTTTCCTACAATGAGCAGTTCTTC.

The chain links TRBV30 to TRBJ2-3; 8 bases match TRBD2. CDR1 GTSNPN and CDR2 SVGIG come from the germline V gene (reference sequence). V dropped 3 bases and J dropped 4; count of bases not matched to a gene: 6. This CDR3 has 14 residues. CDR3 amino acids: CAWSTSGLADTQYF. The CDR3 bases are TGTGCCTGGAGCACTAGCGGCCTCGCAGATACGCAGTATTTT.

This clone appeared a few times. This chain links TRBV10-3 with TRBJ2-1; TRBD2 aligns across 10 bases. CDR1 is ENHRY and CDR2 is SYGVKD in the germline V gene. J gave up 7 bases and V 0 bases, and 9 bases lay outside the gene matches. CDR3 length: 17 residues. CDR3 nucleotides: TGTGCCATCAGTGAGTCGAGGGTAGCGGGAGGACGGAATGAGCAGTTCTTC. Its protein is CAISESRVAGGRNEQFF.

This clone was detected only a few times. The identical CDR3 is also encoded by other nucleotide sequences in the sample. This rearrangement joins TRBV5-1 to TRBJ2-7, with 10 bases fitting TRBD2. Per germline, CDR1 SGHRS and CDR2 YFSETQ. With V trimmed by 4 bases and J by 4 bases, 5 bases remained unmatched. This CDR3 region has 14 residues. The CDR3: CASSVTSGPYEQYF. The CDR3 DNA reads TGCGCCAGCAGCGTGACTAGCGGGCCTTACGAGCAGTACTTC.

The chain combines TRBV6-1 with TRBJ1-1; 8 bases are shared with TRBD1. This CDR3 is 17 amino acids long. After removal of 3 bases from V and 5 bases from J, the junction contained 14 bases not matched to a gene. Germline CDR1 reads MNHNS; CDR2 reads SASEGT. CDR3 nucleotide sequence: TGTGCCAGCAGTGATCTCGGACAGGGTTCGGGGTTAACTGAAGCTTTCTTT. It translates to CASSDLGQGSGLTEAFF.

This clone showed up just once. The gene calls are TRBV6-5 and TRBJ1-5; the D is unclear. V lost 6 bases and J 0 bases, leaving 12 bases between the germline ends. The germline V gene has CDR1 MNHEY and CDR2 SVGAGI. This CDR3 region has 15 residues. Here the CDR3 reads CASSEAGNSNQPQHF. CDR3 nucleotide sequence: TGTGCCAGCAGCGAGGCCGGGAATAGCAATCAGCCCCAGCATTTT.

J is TRBJ1-2 and V is TRBV29-1, with 7 bases identical to TRBD1. Trimming removed 4 bases from V and 4 bases from J; junction bases left unmatched: 6. The CDR3 consists of 13 residues. Looked up from germline, CDR1 is SQVTM and CDR2 is ANQGSEA. As DNA, the CDR3 is TGCAGCGTTGGGGACAGAGGATCCTATGGCTACACCTTC. Amino acid sequence: CSVGDRGSYGYTF.

The chain has TRBV5-1 and TRBJ1-1; D gene uncertain. CDR1 and CDR2 (germline): SGHRS, YFSETQ. The ends were cut back, 4 bases at V and 1 base at J, with 14 bases in the middle. This CDR3 contains 15 residues. CDR3 amino acids: CASSAGGAKNTEAFF. Written as DNA, the CDR3 is TGCGCCAGCAGCGCGGGTGGTGCCAAGAACACTGAAGCTTTCTTT.

The chain couples TRBV5-1 to TRBJ1-2; possible D gene TRBD1, 5 bases. CDR3 length equals 15 residues. Germline CDR1 reads SGHRS; CDR2 reads YFSETQ. The germline V and J ends were trimmed by 2 bases and 6 bases, with 17 bases remaining between them. This CDR3 reads CASSLQDSKGNGYTF. The DNA of the CDR3 is TGCGCCAGCAGCTTACAGGACTCAAAAGGCAATGGCTACACCTTC.

This clone has only one observation. The CDR3 sequence is CASSQRGDQPQHF. The CDR3 bases are TGTGCCAGCAGCCAACGAGGTGATCAGCCCCAGCATTTT. V and J are TRBV27 and TRBJ1-5; no clear D gene. CDR1 and CDR2 (germline): MNHEY, SMNVEV (reference sequence). V shed 6 bases and J shed 5 bases, with 11 bases lying between them. CDR3 length equals 13 residues.

This rearrangement joins TRBV7-6 to TRBJ2-1; 12 bases are shared with TRBD1. The V gene's germline CDR1 is SGHVS and CDR2 FNYEAQ. The junction had 13 bases not matched to a gene; V was cut back by 4 bases and J by 6 bases. The CDR3 totals 18 residues. Here the CDR3 reads CASSYYPPGTGGSNEQFF. The CDR3 nucleotides are TGTGCCAGCAGCTACTACCCTCCCGGGACAGGGGGCTCCAATGAGCAGTTCTTC. The entire variable domain, with the rest obtained from reference TRBV7-6 and TRBJ2-1, is as follows: GAGVSQSPRYKVTKRGQDVALRCDPISGHVSLYWYRQALGQGPEFLTYFNYEAQQDKSGLPNDRFSAERPEGSISTLTIQRTEQRDSAMYRCASSYYPPGTGGSNEQFFGPGTRLTVL.

For the CDR3, the DNA is TGCGCCAGCAGCTTGGAGGGGGCAGGACGCACTGGGGCCAACGTCCTGACTTTC. As protein: CASSLEGAGRTGANVLTF. The chain uses TRBV5-1 and TRBJ2-6; 7 bases agree with TRBD1. Germline V lookup: CDR1 SGHRS, CDR2 YFSETQ. The CDR3 has 18 residues. Germline trimming cut 0 bases from V and 2 bases from J; bases unmatched to any gene: 8.